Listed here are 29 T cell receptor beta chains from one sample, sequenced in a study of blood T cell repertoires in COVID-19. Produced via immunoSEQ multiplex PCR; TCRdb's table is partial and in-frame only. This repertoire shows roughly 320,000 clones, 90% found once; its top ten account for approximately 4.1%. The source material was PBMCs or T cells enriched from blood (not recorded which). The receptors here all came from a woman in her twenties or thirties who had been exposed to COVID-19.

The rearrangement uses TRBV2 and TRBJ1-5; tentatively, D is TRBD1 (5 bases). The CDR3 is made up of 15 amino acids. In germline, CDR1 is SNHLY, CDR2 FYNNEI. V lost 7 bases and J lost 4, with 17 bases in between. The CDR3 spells CASKFFQGPNQPQHF. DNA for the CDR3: TGTGCCAGCAAGTTCTTTCAGGGTCCAAATCAGCCCCAGCATTTT.

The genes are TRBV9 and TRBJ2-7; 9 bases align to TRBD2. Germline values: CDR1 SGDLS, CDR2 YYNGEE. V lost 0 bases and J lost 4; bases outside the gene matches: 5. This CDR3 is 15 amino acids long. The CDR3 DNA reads TGTGCCAGCAGCGTAGGACTAGCGGCAACTTACGAGCAGTACTTC. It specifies CASSVGLAATYEQYF.

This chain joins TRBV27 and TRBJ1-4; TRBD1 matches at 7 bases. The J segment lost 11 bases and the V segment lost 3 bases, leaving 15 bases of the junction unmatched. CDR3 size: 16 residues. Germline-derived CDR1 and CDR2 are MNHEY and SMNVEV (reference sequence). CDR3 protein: CASSFSHRGVMRKLFF. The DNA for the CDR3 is TGTGCCAGCAGTTTCTCACACAGGGGAGTAATGAGGAAACTGTTTTTT.

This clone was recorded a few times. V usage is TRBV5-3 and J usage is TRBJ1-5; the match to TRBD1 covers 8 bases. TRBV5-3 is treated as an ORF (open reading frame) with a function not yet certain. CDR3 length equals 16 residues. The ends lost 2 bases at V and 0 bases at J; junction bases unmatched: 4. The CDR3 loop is CARSFGQGVSNQPQHF. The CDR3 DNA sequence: TGTGCCAGAAGCTTTGGACAGGGCGTTAGCAATCAGCCCCAGCATTTT.

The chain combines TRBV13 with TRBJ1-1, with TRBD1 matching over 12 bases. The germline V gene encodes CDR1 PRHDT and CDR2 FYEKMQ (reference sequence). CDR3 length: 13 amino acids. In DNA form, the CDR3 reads TGTGCGGGACAGGGGGCAACGAACACTGAAGCTTTCTTT. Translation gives CAGQGATNTEAFF.

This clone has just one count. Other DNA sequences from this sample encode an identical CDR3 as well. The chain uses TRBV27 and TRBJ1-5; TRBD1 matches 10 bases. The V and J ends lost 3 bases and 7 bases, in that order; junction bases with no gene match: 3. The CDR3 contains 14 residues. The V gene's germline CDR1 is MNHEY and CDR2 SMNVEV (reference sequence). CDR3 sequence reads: CASSLTGGGQPQHF. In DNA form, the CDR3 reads TGTGCCAGCAGTTTGACAGGGGGCGGGCAGCCCCAGCATTTT.

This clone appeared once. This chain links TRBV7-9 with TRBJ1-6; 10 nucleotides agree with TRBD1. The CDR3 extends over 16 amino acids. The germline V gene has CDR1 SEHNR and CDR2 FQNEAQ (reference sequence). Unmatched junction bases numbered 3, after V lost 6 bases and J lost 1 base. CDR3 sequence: CASRDRGSSYNSPLHF. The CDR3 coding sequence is TGTGCCAGCAGGGACAGGGGGAGTTCCTATAATTCACCCCTCCACTTT.

The CDR3 DNA follows: TGTGCCAGCAGTTTATTGGGGACAGGGGGCACAGATACGCAGTATTTT. Translated, it gives CASSLLGTGGTDTQYF. The V and J genes are TRBV27 and TRBJ2-3; 10 bases are a match to TRBD1. Unmatched junction bases numbered 2, after V lost 1 base and J lost 1 base. CDR3 length: 16 residues. Germline CDR1 reads MNHEY; CDR2 reads SMNVEV (reference sequence).

The CDR3 nucleotides read TGCAGCGAGACAGGGGCGCAAGAGACCCAGTACTTC. It is translated as CSETGAQETQYF. The chain is built from TRBV29-1 and TRBJ2-5; 8 bases map to TRBD1. The CDR3 runs 12 residues. Germline V gene sequence: CDR1 SQVTM, CDR2 ANQGSEA. The J segment lost 2 bases and the V segment lost 7 bases, leaving 3 bases of the junction unmatched.

CDR3 residues: CASSSATSGQETQYF. The CDR3 region has the DNA TGCGCCAGCAGCTCCGCGACTAGCGGGCAAGAGACCCAGTACTTC. The chain links TRBV5-1 to TRBJ2-5; 10 bases align to TRBD2. Germline V lookup: CDR1 SGHRS, CDR2 YFSETQ. The ends lost 3 bases at V and 2 bases at J; junction bases unmatched: 4. This CDR3 spans 15 amino acids.

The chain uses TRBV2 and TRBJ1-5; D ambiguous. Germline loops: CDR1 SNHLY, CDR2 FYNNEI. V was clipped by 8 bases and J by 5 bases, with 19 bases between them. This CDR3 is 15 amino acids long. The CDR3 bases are TGTGCCAGCGCCCCTTTGGACGGACTATATCAGCCCCAGCATTTT. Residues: CASAPLDGLYQPQHF.

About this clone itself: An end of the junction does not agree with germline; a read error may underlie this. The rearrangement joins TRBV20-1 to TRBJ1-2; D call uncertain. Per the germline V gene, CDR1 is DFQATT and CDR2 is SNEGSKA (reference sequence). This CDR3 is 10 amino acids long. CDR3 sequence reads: CSAKSLWAFF. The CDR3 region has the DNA TGCAGTGCCAAGAGTCTTTGGGCCTTCTTC.

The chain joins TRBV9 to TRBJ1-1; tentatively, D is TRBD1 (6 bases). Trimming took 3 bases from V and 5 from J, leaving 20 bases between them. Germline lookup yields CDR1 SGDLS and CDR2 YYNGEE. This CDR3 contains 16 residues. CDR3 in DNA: TGTGCCAGCAGCGCGTCCCCTGGCAGGGGTAGAACTGAAGCTTTCTTT. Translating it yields CASSASPGRGRTEAFF.

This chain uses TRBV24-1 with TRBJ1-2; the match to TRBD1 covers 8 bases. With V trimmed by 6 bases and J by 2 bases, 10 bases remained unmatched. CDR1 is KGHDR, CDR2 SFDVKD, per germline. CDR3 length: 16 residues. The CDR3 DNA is TGTGCCACCAGTCCAGGGGGCTTATCCCTAAACTATGGCTACACCTTC. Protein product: CATSPGGLSLNYGYTF.

CDR3 loop: CASILTTGGNEKLFF. The CDR3 DNA is TGTGCCAGCATCCTTACGACAGGGGGAAATGAAAAACTGTTTTTT. V gene TRBV6-5 combines with J gene TRBJ1-4, with 9 bases that match TRBD1. V was clipped by 7 bases and J by 5 bases; unmatched bases: 8. CDR3 length: 15 residues. The germline V gene has CDR1 MNHEY and CDR2 SVGAGI.

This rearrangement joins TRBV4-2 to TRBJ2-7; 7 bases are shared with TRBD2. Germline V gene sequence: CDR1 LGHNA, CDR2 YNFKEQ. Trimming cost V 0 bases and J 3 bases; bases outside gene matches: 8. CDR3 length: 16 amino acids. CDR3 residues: CASSQDLGGGDYEQYF. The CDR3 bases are TGTGCCAGCAGCCAAGATCTGGGTGGGGGGGACTACGAGCAGTACTTC.

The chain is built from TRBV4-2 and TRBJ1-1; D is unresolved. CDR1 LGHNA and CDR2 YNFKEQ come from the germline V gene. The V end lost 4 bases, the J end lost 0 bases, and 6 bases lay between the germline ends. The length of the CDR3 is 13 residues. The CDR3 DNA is TGTGCCAGCAGCCTCCGTATGAACACTGAAGCTTTCTTT. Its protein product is CASSLRMNTEAFF.

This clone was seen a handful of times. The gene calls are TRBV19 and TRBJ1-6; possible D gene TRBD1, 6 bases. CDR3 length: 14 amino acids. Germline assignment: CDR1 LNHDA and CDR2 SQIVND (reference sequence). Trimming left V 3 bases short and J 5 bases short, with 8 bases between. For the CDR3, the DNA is TGTGCCAGTAGTATGAGACAGGATAATTCACCCCTCCACTTT. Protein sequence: CASSMRQDNSPLHF.

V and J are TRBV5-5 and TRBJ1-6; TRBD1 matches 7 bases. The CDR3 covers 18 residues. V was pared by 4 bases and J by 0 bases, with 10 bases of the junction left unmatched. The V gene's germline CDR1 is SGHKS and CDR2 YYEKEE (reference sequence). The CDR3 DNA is TGTGCCAGCAGCCCGACAGGGATCTTGAGCTCCTATAATTCACCCCTCCACTTT. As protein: CASSPTGILSSYNSPLHF. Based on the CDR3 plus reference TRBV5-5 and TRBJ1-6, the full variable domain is DAGVTQSPTHLIKTRGQQVTLRCSPISGHKSVSWYQQVLGQGPQFIFQYYEKEERGRGNFPDRFSARQFPNYSSELNVNALLLGDSALYLCASSPTGILSSYNSPLHFGNGTRLTVT.

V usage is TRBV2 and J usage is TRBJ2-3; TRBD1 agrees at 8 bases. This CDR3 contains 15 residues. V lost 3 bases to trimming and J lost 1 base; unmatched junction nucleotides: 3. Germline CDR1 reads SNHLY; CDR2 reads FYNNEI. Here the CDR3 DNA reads TGTGCCAGCAGTGAGGGGACAGGTCGCACAGATACGCAGTATTTT. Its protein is CASSEGTGRTDTQYF.

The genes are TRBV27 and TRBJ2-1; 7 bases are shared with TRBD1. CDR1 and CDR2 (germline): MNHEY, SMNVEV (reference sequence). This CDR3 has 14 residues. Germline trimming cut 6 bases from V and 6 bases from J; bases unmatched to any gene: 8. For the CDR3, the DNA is TGTGCCAGCAGAAAGGGGGCGCCTCTCAATGAGCAGTTCTTC. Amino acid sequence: CASRKGAPLNEQFF.

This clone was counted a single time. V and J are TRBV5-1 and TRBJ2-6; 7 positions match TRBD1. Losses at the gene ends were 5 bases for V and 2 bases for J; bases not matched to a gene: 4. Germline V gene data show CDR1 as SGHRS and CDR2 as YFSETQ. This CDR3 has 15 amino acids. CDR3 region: CASSTQGAGANVLTF. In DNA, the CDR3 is TGCGCCAGCAGTACCCAGGGGGCTGGGGCCAACGTCCTGACTTTC.

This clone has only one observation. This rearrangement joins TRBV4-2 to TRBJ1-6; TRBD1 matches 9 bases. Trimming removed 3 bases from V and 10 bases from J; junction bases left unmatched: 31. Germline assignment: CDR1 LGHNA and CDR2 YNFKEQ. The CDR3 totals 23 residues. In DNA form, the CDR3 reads TGTGCCAGCAGCCATTCGGACCTTACCGGTTGGGGTGGGAACAGGGGGCTGTACTCACCCCTCCACTTT. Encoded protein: CASSHSDLTGWGGNRGLYSPLHF.

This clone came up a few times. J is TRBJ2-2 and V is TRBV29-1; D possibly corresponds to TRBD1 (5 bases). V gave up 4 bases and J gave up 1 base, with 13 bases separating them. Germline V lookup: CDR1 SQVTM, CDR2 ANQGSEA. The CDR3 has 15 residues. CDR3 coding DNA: TGCAGCGTTGGAAGGGTAGGGGAGAACACCGGGGAGCTGTTTTTT. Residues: CSVGRVGENTGELFF.

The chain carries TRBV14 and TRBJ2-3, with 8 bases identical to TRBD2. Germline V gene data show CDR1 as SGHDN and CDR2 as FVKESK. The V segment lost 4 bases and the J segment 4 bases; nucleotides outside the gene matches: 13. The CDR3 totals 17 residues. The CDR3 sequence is CASSPMDVSGDADTQYF. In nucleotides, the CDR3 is TGTGCCAGCAGCCCAATGGATGTTAGCGGGGATGCAGATACGCAGTATTTT.

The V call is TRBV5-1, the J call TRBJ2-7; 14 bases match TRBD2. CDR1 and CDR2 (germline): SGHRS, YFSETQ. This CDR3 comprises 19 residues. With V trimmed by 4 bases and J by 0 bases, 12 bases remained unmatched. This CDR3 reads CASSRGTSGGRAHSYEQYF. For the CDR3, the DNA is TGCGCCAGCAGCCGAGGGACTAGCGGGGGAAGGGCGCACTCCTACGAGCAGTACTTC.

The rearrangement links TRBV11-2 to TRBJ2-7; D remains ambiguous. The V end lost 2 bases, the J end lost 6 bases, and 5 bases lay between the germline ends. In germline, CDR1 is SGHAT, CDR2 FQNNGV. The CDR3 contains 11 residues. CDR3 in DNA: TGTGCCAGCAGCTTATCCGGCGAGCAGTACTTC. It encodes CASSLSGEQYF.

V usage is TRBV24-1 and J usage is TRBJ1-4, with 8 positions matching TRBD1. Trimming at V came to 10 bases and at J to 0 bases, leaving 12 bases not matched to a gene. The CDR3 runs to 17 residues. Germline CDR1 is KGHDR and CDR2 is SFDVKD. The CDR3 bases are TGTGCCACATCTCCCGGGACAGGTGTTGCAACTAATGAAAAACTGTTTTTT. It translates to CATSPGTGVATNEKLFF.

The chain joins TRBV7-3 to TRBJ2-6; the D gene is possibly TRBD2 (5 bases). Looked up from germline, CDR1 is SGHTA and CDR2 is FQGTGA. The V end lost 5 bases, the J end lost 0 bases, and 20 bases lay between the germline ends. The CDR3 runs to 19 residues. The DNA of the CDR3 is TGTGCCAGCAGCCTCCTCCCGCAGCGGTTCAGCTCTGGGGCCAACGTCCTGACTTTC. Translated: CASSLLPQRFSSGANVLTF.